This TCR beta chain emerged from a study of human T cells and chemical hapten exposure (dated by TCRdb to the early 2020s). Background on the whole study: For sensitization, 2% DPC in acetone was applied to an approximately 2 cm by approximately 2 cm area of upper inner arm skin. Throughout the approximately 24-week study period, patients were also given weekly therapeutic DPC doses on the scalp. Patch testing was performed on the upper back with Finn chambers containing 0.01% DPC, and the patch tests were scored after 6 days according to International Contact Dermatitis Research Group standards. The mostly female patient cohort included alopecia areata with under or over 50% scalp involvement, alopecia totalis and alopecia universalis. Libraries were combined into a pool for sequencing, and differences in TCR yield between samples came mainly from small differences in library volumes within the pool. The study tracked peripheral blood TCR repertoire changes in vivo during primary and secondary sensitization to the hapten diphenylcyclopropenone (DPC) in alopecia patients. Blood samples were taken from patients before sensitization (week 0) and at 2, 6 and about 24 weeks after DPC sensitization. Roughly 30 alopecia patients provided blood for TCR sequencing at one to four time points (pre-sensitization, 2, 6 and 24 weeks). Overall study results and their limits: The number of PT1 expanded TCRs positively correlated with patch test score, significant at thresholds 8, 16 and 32 but not 4. The number of TCRs above 1 in 1000 frequency did not change with DPC sensitization; there was no evidence of global repertoire structure alterations. Expanded TCRs formed significantly more large CDR3 similarity clusters than pre-sensitization or healthy control sets, consistent with antigen-driven responses. After repeated subsampling, changes were observed in the strength of the expansion versus patch-test correlation and in the threshold at which the correlation became significant. All patients had alopecia, a presumed autoimmune disease, so their immune response might differ from that of healthy individuals.

The library was built by means of RACE. Sequencing relied on a NextSeq 500. During library preparation, unique molecular identifiers were attached to individual cDNA molecules so that TCRs could be counted quantitatively and reproducibly. For every blood RNA sample, sequencing covered both the TCR alpha and TCR beta chains. As for the authors' bioinformatics: A median of around 100,000 TCRs per sample was observed, with a range of about 20,000 to 700,000. The Decombinator software suite was used to annotate the V, J and CDR3 of the TCR reads. For the PS versus PT1 abundance plots, all samples were subsampled to the same number of TCRs (28,000). Expanded TCRs were defined as absent before sensitization and observed at least eight times at the 2-week time point. The public reads were run again by TCRdb, first through fastp at Q25 and then through MiXCR, and only productive beta chains were kept. Each entry is one CDR3 protein sequence, shown with its most common DNA and genes. Here the V and J calls rest on TCRdb's processing, not on the authors' analysis. The sample table contains under 130,000 distinct CDR3 sequences; only one count was recorded for 8% to 13% of them. The ten most abundant clones make up approximately 3.5% of the sample.

Taken with the paper, the label for time point translates to: patch test 1, 2 weeks after DPC sensitization. This sample's treatment or condition label indicates: therapeutic diphenylcyclopropenone sensitization with weekly scalp DPC. Blood at each patch-test visit was drawn before the patch test was applied. Patients were eligible if aged 18 to 70, diagnosed with alopecia and judged suitable for DPC therapy, and pregnant patients were excluded. Total RNA was extracted from unfractionated whole blood collected in Tempus Blood RNA tubes. As concerns this clonotype: Its cognate antigen has yet to be identified. Base qualities are not recorded, but no much larger clone differs from it by a single base.

The CDR3 runs 11 residues from the cysteine to the phenylalanine. Only CDR3 DNA remains: 33 bases, in frame from the first base. The germline V gene specifies MDHEN as CDR1 and SYDVKM as CDR2. Deletion took 2 bases off V and 10 bases off J, with a span of 6 bases between the germline ends. Sequenced material: whole blood, taken in connection with sensitization to the hapten diphenylcyclopropenone (DPC). This TCR was recovered from a woman in her thirties or forties with alopecia areata. Some clones in this sample may be carry-over from other donors' samples. The receptor chain draws on TRBV28 and TRBJ2-1; the D gene is not confidently resolved. The CDR3 protein sequence reads: CASSLTDEQFF. The sequence in DNA is TGTGCCAGCAGTTTAACAGACGAGCAGTTCTTC.